This T cell receptor beta chain was captured in a study of blood T cell repertoires in COVID-19. Study details: The United States, Italy and Spain provided the acute and convalescent COVID-19 samples.

During the 2 weeks before they entered the study, exposed participants had met someone with a PCR-confirmed or clinician-diagnosed COVID-19 case. Clones were read by immunoSEQ multiplex PCR, and TCRdb kept only the in-frame ones, dropping some. There are some 300,000 clones in the sample; 85% to 90% occur only once, and 2.5% to 3.5% lies in the top ten. This CDR3 spans 13 amino acids. From germline, CDR1 is SGHNT and CDR2 YYREEE (reference sequence). J was trimmed by 2 bases and V by 4 bases; bases with no gene match: 3. This TCR derives from a woman between 50 and 59 years old who had been exposed to COVID-19. The sequenced sample consisted of PBMCs or T cells enriched from blood (not recorded which). This chain links TRBV5-4 with TRBJ2-7; TRBD1 matches 7 bases. CDR3 in DNA: TGTGCCAGCAGCGGGGACAGAACCTACGAGCAGTACTTC. Translated: CASSGDRTYEQYF.